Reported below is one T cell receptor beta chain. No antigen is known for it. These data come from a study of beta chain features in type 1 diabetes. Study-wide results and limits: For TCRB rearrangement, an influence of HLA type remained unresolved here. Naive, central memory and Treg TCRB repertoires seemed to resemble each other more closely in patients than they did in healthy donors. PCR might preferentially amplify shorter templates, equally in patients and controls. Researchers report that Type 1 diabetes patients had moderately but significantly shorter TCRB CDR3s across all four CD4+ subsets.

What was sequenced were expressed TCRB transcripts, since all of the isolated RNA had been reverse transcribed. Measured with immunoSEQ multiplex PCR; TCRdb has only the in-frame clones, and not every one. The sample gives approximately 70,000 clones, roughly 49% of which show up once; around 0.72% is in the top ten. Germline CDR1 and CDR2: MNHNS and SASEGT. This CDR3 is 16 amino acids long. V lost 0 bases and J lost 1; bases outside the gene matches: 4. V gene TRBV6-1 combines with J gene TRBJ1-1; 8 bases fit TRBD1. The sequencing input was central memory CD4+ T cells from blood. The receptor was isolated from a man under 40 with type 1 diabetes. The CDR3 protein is CASSEALDRANTEAFF. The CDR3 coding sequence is TGTGCCAGCAGTGAAGCGTTGGACAGGGCGAACACTGAAGCTTTCTTT.